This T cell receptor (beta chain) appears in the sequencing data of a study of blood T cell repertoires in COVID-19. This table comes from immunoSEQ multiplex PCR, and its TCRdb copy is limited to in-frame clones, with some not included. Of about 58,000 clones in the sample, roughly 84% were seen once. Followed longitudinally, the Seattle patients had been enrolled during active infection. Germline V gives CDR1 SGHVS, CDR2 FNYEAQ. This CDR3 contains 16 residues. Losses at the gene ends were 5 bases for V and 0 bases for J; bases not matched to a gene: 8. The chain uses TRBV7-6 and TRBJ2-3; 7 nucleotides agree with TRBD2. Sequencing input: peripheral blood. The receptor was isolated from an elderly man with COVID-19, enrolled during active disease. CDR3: CASSLRTRASTDTQYF. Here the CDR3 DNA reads TGTGCCAGCAGCCTGCGGACTAGAGCCAGCACAGATACGCAGTATTTT.